This T cell receptor (beta chain) stems from a study of blood T cell repertoires in COVID-19. The length of the CDR3 is 15 residues. V dropped 1 base and J dropped 6 bases, with 12 bases sitting between them. Germline CDR1 SGHVS, CDR2 FNYEAQ. Assay used: immunoSEQ multiplex PCR; TCRdb lists only in-frame clones, some missing. The sample shows more than 100,000 clones, more than 80% of them seen only once. The chain is built from TRBV7-6 and TRBJ2-2; no firm D call. This receptor was obtained from a woman in her sixties with acute or convalescent COVID-19. The sequenced material came from peripheral blood. The CDR3 DNA reads TGTGCCAGCAGCTTAGGCCAGCCGGCGGCCGGGGAGCTGTTTTTT. It is translated as CASSLGQPAAGELFF.